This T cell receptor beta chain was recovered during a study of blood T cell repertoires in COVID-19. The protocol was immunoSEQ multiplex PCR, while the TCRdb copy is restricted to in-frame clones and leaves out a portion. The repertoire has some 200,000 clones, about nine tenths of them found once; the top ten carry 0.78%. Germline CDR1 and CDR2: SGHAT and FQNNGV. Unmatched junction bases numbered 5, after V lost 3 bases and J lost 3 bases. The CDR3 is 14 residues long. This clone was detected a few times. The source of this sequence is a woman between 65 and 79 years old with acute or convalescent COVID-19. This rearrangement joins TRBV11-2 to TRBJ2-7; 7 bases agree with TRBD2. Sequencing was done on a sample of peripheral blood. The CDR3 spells CASSFWGRGYEQYF. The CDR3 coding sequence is TGTGCCAGCAGCTTTTGGGGGAGGGGCTACGAGCAGTACTTC.